This T cell receptor (beta chain) was profiled in a study of HIV-infected children after antiretroviral therapy interruption. Findings and caveats of the study: Minor non-naive CD45RA+ populations, like EMRA or stem memory, might contaminate naive sorts.

RNA-based 3' RACE libraries used unique molecular identifiers. Using its own MiXCR run on the 3' RACE reads, TCRdb lists one record per CDR3 protein. The table records approximately 95,000 distinct CDR3 sequences, 5.5% to 8.5% of them present only once. Treatment defined: PENTA 11 planned treatment interruption arm or continuous ART arm. Cryopreserved PBMC samples required at least 5 million viable cells. This clonotype was counted at least ten times. Antigen specificity is unknown. This CDR3 comprises 12 residues. The V and J ends lost 7 bases and 5 bases respectively, with 10 bases between them. Germline CDR1 is MGHDK and CDR2 is SYGVNS.

The clonotype comes from a pool of human donors with HIV. Sequenced material: CD45RA+ CD4+ T cells from PBMCs, pooled from several time points, taken from a donor given antiretroviral therapy, either interrupted or continuous. Subset denoted: naive CD4+ CD45RA+ CD45RO- T cells. The rearrangement joins TRBV25-1 to TRBJ2-3, with D perhaps matching TRBD1 or TRBD2 (5 bases each). CDR3 nucleotide sequence: TGTGCCAGCATGGGGGTCCTAGATACGCAGTATTTT. Translation gives CASMGVLDTQYF.